This entry describes one T cell receptor (beta chain). The V and J ends lost 0 bases and 0 bases respectively, with 10 bases between them. The V gene's germline CDR1 is SGHRS and CDR2 YFSETQ. This CDR3 region has 17 residues. In the study's own analysis: Researchers report that nucleated cell counts were estimated from reference gene primer amplification. Generated by immunoSEQ multiplex PCR, the TCRdb table keeps only in-frame clones and is missing some. V and J calls and clone size are given by that table; D and trimming were obtained from the DNA. The sample shows approximately 50,000 clones, 70% to 85% of them seen only once. These data belong to a study of blood T cell repertoires in COVID-19.

The receptor was isolated from a man between 65 and 85 years old with acute or convalescent COVID-19. Sample: peripheral blood. The chain combines TRBV5-1 with TRBJ1-6; D may be TRBD1 (6 bases). The CDR3 DNA sequence: TGCGCCAGCAGCTTGGGGACAGCGAGCTCCTATAATTCACCCCTCCACTTT. As protein: CASSLGTASSYNSPLHF.